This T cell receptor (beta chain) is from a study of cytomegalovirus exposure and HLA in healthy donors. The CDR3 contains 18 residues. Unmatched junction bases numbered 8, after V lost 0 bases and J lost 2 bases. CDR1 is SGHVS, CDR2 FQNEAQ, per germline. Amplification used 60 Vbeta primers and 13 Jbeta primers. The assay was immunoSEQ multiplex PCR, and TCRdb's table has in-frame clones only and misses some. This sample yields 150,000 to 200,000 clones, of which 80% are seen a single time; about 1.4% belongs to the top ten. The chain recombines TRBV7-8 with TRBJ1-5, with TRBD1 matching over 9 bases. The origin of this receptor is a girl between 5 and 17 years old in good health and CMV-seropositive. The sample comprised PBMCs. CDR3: CASSLARTGDFGNQPQHF. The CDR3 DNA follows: TGTGCCAGCAGCTTAGCCCGGACAGGGGATTTTGGCAATCAGCCCCAGCATTTT.